This T cell receptor beta chain was sequenced during a study of T cells in Graves' hyperthyroidism and ophthalmopathy. Study context: Peripheral blood draws took place at initial diagnosis, ahead of any treatment.

The authors deemed Graves' hyperthyroidism stable absent ophthalmopathy progression within 18 months. Uncontrolled infection, other autoimmune disease, pregnancy or lactation disqualified patients from enrolment. This clonotype was observed at least ten times. Its antigen is undetermined. RNA transcripts provided the source from which TCR beta CDR3 regions were amplified. When the TCR CDR3 underwent first-round RT-PCR, the HTBI primer set was used. TCRdb ran MiXCR on the multiplex PCR reads and lists one entry per CDR3 protein. The repertoire consists of 750,000 to 900,000 distinct CDR3 sequences, with about two fifths occurring once and the leading ten covering 8% to 9%. After removal of 5 bases from V and 3 bases from J, the junction contained 4 bases not matched to a gene. The CDR3 totals 14 residues. Per germline, CDR1 SEHNR and CDR2 FQNEAQ (reference sequence). Whole-study results and caveats: Ophthalmopathy got predicted by the model a median approximately six months before its onset.

The J gene is TRBJ2-7, the V gene TRBV7-9; TRBD2 matches at 10 bases. The material sequenced was blood. The clonotype was recovered from a man aged 18 to 30 with Graves' hyperthyroidism. The CDR3 DNA reads as TGTGCCAGCAGCCGGAGCGGGGGGGACTACGAGCAGTACTTC. As protein: CASSRSGGDYEQYF. Full variable domain (outside the CDR3, taken from reference TRBV7-9 and TRBJ2-7): DTGVSQNPRHKITKRGQNVTFRCDPISEHNRLYWYRQTLGQGPEFLTYFQNEAQLEKSRLLSDRFSAERPKGSFSTLEIQRTEQGDSAMYLCASSRSGGDYEQYFGPGTRLTVT.